Shown below are 5 T cell receptor beta chains from a single sample sequenced in a study of cytomegalovirus exposure and HLA in healthy donors. The data were produced by immunoSEQ multiplex PCR, yet TCRdb's version contains in-frame clones alone and is incomplete. This repertoire shows 180,000 or so clones, approximately 86% found once; its top ten account for 6.5% to 7.5%. What was sequenced was PBMCs. These receptors were collected from a man in his thirties or forties in good health and CMV-seropositive.

This sequence joins TRBV5-1 and TRBJ1-1; D unresolved. Germline V gene lookup returns CDR1 SGHRS and CDR2 YFSETQ. The CDR3 is made up of 14 amino acids. Trimming took 0 bases from V and 5 from J, leaving 11 bases between them. The CDR3 region is CASSLDSRRTEAFF. The CDR3 coding sequence is TGCGCCAGCAGCTTGGACTCCCGAAGGACTGAAGCTTTCTTT.

This sequence joins TRBV7-9 and TRBJ2-2; D remains unclear. V lost 4 bases to trimming and J lost 7 bases, with 4 bases between them. Germline V gene data show CDR1 as SEHNR and CDR2 as FQNEAQ (reference sequence). There are 11 residues in the CDR3. CDR3 nucleotide sequence: TGTGCCAGCAGCTCGATCGGGGAGCTGTTTTTT. This sequence encodes CASSSIGELFF.

The chain links TRBV6-5 to TRBJ1-1; D possibly corresponds to TRBD1 (6 bases). CDR1 and CDR2 from the germline V gene are MNHEY and SVGAGI. The CDR3 is 15 residues long. V was trimmed by 4 bases and J by 0 bases, leaving 12 bases between them. The CDR3, as DNA: TGTGCCAGCAGTTGGGATACAGGGTTGAACACTGAAGCTTTCTTT. It translates to CASSWDTGLNTEAFF.

The genes are TRBV30 and TRBJ2-2; 9 positions match TRBD1. This CDR3 spans 14 amino acids. With 4 bases clipped from V and 6 bases from J, the junction kept 6 bases outside the gene matches. Germline values: CDR1 GTSNPN, CDR2 SVGIG (reference sequence). This CDR3 reads CAWKRDRDSGELFF. The CDR3 DNA reads TGTGCCTGGAAAAGGGACAGGGACTCCGGGGAGCTGTTTTTT.

This clone was observed once. The chain employs TRBV18 and TRBJ2-2, with D unresolved. V lost 2 bases and J lost 7, with 8 bases in between. From germline, CDR1 is KGHSH and CDR2 LQKENI. The CDR3 contains 13 residues. CDR3 DNA sequence: TGTGCCAGCTCACCAATTGAACGCGGGGAGCTGTTTTTT. This encodes CASSPIERGELFF.